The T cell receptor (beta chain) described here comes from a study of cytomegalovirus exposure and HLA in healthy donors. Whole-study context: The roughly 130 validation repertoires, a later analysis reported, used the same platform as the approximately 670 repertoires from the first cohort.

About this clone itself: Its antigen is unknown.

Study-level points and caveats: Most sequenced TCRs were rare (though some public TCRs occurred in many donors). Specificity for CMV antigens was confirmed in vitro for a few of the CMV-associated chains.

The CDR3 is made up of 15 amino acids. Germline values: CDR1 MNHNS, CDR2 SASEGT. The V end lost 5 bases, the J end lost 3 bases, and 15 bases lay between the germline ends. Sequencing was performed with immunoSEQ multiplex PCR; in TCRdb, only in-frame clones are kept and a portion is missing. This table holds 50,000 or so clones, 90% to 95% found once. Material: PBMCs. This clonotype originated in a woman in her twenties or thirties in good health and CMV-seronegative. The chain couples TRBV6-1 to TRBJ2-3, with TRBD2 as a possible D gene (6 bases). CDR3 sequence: CASSTGLSITDTQYF. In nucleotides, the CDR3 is TGTGCCAGCAGTACGGGACTCTCGATAACAGATACGCAGTATTTT.